A selection of T cell receptor beta chains follows, all from one sample in a study of graft-versus-host responses after intestinal transplantation. Here immunoSEQ multiplex PCR was the method, and the copy in TCRdb shows in-frame clones only, minus some. The table lists about 120,000 clones, just under 95% of them singletons, with over 0.1% in the top ten. These receptors have no known antigen. The material sequenced was unstimulated CD4+ T cells sorted from spleen or lymph node cells, taken before intestinal transplant. These receptors came from a human donor who received an intestinal transplant. CDR3s include the opening cysteine and the closing phenylalanine or tryptophan. The D gene is left open where the match is weak. The size field is filled for only some rows; it gives once, few, many or a size class.

>TRBJ2-1|TRBV4-1|TRBD2|.
TGCGCCAGCAGCCAAGCCAGTAGCGGGAGGTCCTACAATGAGCAGTTCTTC
CASSQASSGRSYNEQFF
>TRBJ1-2|TRBV7-9|.|.
TGTGCCAGCAGCTTAGTGGAGGAGGGGGGCAGCTATGGCTACACCTTC
CASSLVEEGGSYGYTF
>TRBJ2-7|TRBV5-6|.|.
TGTGCCAGCAGCCGTACTAGTTCGCTCGAGCAGTACTTC
CASSRTSSLEQYF
>TRBJ1-5|TRBV27|.|.
TGTGCCAGCAGTTTAACAGGCAATCAGCCCCAGCATTTT
CASSLTGNQPQHF
>TRBJ1-5|TRBV6-5|.|.
TGTGCCAGCAGTTACTCAGGCCCCAGGGGCAATCAGCCCCAGCATTTT
CASSYSGPRGNQPQHF
>TRBJ2-1|TRBV7-6|TRBD2|.
TGTGCCAGCAGCTTAAGGGACTACAACAATGAGCAGTTCTTC
CASSLRDYNNEQFF
>TRBJ2-1|TRBV7-8|.|.
TGTGCCAGCAGCCCCCTCAGTGGGCGAGACAATGAGCAGTTCTTC
CASSPLSGRDNEQFF
>TRBJ2-7|TRBV27|TRBD2|.
TGTGCCAGCACGTCTAGCGGAGTGTACGAGCAGTACTTC
CASTSSGVYEQYF
>TRBJ1-1|TRBV18|TRBD1|.
TGTGCCAGCTCACTTCAGGGGGAGGACACTGAAGCTTTCTTT
CASSLQGEDTEAFF
>TRBJ1-5|TRBV5-8|.|.
TGTGCCAGCAGCTTACCCGGGGCCAAACTACGGCAGCCCCAGCATTTT
CASSLPGAKLRQPQHF
>TRBJ2-5|TRBV4-2|.|.
TGTGCCAGCAGCCAAGATGGGGGGCGGGAGACCCAGTACTTC
CASSQDGGRETQYF
>TRBJ2-1|TRBV20-1|.|.
TGCAGTGCTAGATACAATGAGCAGTTCTTC
CSARYNEQFF
>TRBJ1-4|TRBV7-7|.|.
TGTGCTAGCAGCTTAGGAGGGACGCTTAATGAAAAACTGTTTTTT
CASSLGGTLNEKLFF
>TRBJ1-4|TRBV10-2|TRBD1|.
TGCGCCTCACAACGTAGGGACAGGACTAATGAAAAACTGTTTTTT
CASQRRDRTNEKLFF
>TRBJ2-1|TRBV10-1|TRBD2|.
TGCGCCAGCAGTGAGTTGAAGGGACTAACTAAGGATGAGCAGTTCTTC
CASSELKGLTKDEQFF
>TRBJ2-1|TRBV27|TRBD2|.
TGTGCCAGCAGTTTCGGGGGGGCCTACAATGAGCAGTTCTTC
CASSFGGAYNEQFF
>TRBJ2-7|TRBV11-2|.|.
TGTGCCAGCAGCTTTATCTACGAGCAGTACTTC
CASSFIYEQYF
>TRBJ2-2|TRBV5-1|.|.
TGCGCCAGCAGAAGGGAACCCGGGGCGAACACCGGGGAGCTGTTTTTT
CASRREPGANTGELFF
>TRBJ2-5|TRBV6-5|TRBD1|once
TGTGCCAGCAGTTTCCGACAGGGCGGTGAGACCCAGTACTTC
CASSFRQGGETQYF
>TRBJ2-1|TRBV10-1|.|.
TGCGCCAGCCGGGCGGCATCCGGGGATGAGCAGTTCTTC
CASRAASGDEQFF
>TRBJ2-5|TRBV5-1|.|.
TGCGCCAGCTGTCTAGGGGGGCAAGAGACCCAGTACTTC
CASCLGGQETQYF
>TRBJ2-7|TRBV2|.|.
TGTGCCAGCAGGGCCGCGAGGTTCCACGAGCAGTACTTC
CASRAARFHEQYF
>TRBJ1-1|TRBV6-1|.|.
TGTGCCAGCACCACTCGCGTTATGAACACTGAAGCTTTCTTT
CASTTRVMNTEAFF
>TRBJ1-4|TRBV28|TRBD1|.
TGTGCCAGCAGATTCGACAGGGGTAGAAATGAAAAACTGTTTTTT
CASRFDRGRNEKLFF
>TRBJ2-7|TRBV6-5|TRBD1|.
TGTGCCAGCAGTCCCAGACAGGGGGGTTCCTACGAGCAGTACTTC
CASSPRQGGSYEQYF
>TRBJ2-7|TRBV6-5|.|.
TGTGCCAGCAGTCTGCATAGCAGCAGCTCCTACGAGCAGTACTTC
CASSLHSSSSYEQYF
>TRBJ1-1|TRBV30|.|.
TGTGCCTGGAGTCCAATCTTGGCAGGGAGCGTTGTAGCTTTCTTT
CAWSPILAGSVVAFF
>TRBJ1-1|TRBV27|.|.
TGTGCCAGCAGTCACAGGGTAGAAACTGAAGCTTTCTTT
CASSHRVETEAFF
>TRBJ2-1|TRBV6-1|.|few
TGTGCCAGCAGTCCCTTGGATGAGCAGTTCTTC
CASSPLDEQFF
>TRBJ2-5|TRBV5-1|.|.
TGCGCCAGCAGCTTTGAGCTGCCAGAGACCCAGTACTTC
CASSFELPETQYF
>TRBJ2-7|TRBV15|.|.
TGTGCCACCAGCAGAGAGATGGTAGCCTACGAGCAGTACTTC
CATSREMVAYEQYF
>TRBJ2-5|TRBV15|TRBD1|.
TGTGCCACCGCCAGGGGGCAAGAGACCCAGTACTTC
CATARGQETQYF
>TRBJ1-2|TRBV28|TRBD1|.
TGTGCCAGCATCTCCCCATCGACAGGGAACTATGGCTACACCTTC
CASISPSTGNYGYTF
>TRBJ1-1|TRBV6-5|.|.
TGTGCCAGCAGTTACCGTGGGGGGCTTGGGGTCACTGAAGCTTTCTTT
CASSYRGGLGVTEAFF
>TRBJ2-1|TRBV5-4|TRBD2|.
TGTGCCAGCAGCTCGACTAGCGGGAGCTACAATGAGCAGTTCTTC
CASSSTSGSYNEQFF
>TRBJ2-7|TRBV27|TRBD2|.
TGTGCCAGCAGCCCGGGACTAGCATACGAGCAGTACTTC
CASSPGLAYEQYF
>TRBJ2-7|TRBV4-1|.|.
TGCGCCAGCAGCCAAGAGGGCGTGCGCAGGGGAGCCCACTACGAGCAGTACTTC
CASSQEGVRRGAHYEQYF
>TRBJ2-4|TRBV5-4|TRBD1|once
TGTGCCAGCAGCGGGTTAGGGGGCCTTGGAAACATTCAGTACTTC
CASSGLGGLGNIQYF
>TRBJ2-3|TRBV30|.|.
TGTGCCTGGAGTCTGGGGAGCCCCAAGGCGGATACGCAGTATTTT
CAWSLGSPKADTQYF
>TRBJ2-1|TRBV18|.|.
TGTGCCAGCTCACCAGCCATAGCTGGTAATGAGCAGTTCTTC
CASSPAIAGNEQFF
>TRBJ2-1|TRBV5-1|.|.
TGCGCCAGCAGCTTGTCTGCTGGGAGAATGGGGAGTGAGCAGTTCTTC
CASSLSAGRMGSEQFF
>TRBJ2-7|TRBV10-3|.|.
TGTGCCATCAGTCCGGCCGGGAGCCGATCCTCCTACGAGCAGTACTTC
CAISPAGSRSSYEQYF
>TRBJ1-4|TRBV27|.|.
TGTGCCAGCAGTTTAAACATCAATGAAAAACTGTTTTTT
CASSLNINEKLFF
>TRBJ2-7|TRBV30|.|.
TGTGCCTGGAGTGGCTTTTCCTACGAGCAGTACTTC
CAWSGFSYEQYF
>TRBJ2-2|TRBV6-1|.|.
TGTGCCAGCAGTGCTCAACAGGACACCGGGGAGCTGTTTTTT
CASSAQQDTGELFF
>TRBJ2-5|TRBV18|.|.
TGTGCCAGCTCACCCTTGGAGACTCTGGAGACCCAGTACTTC
CASSPLETLETQYF
>TRBJ2-7|TRBV28|TRBD2|.
TGTGCCAGCATCGCGCCAGCGGGGGCCTACGAGCAGTACTTC
CASIAPAGAYEQYF
>TRBJ2-5|TRBV5-1|.|.
TGCGCCAGCAGCTCCGAGGGGACCCAGTACTTC
CASSSEGTQYF
>TRBJ1-2|TRBV7-8|TRBD1|.
TGTGCCAGCAGCCATATAACAGGGGAGCGAGGCTACACCTTC
CASSHITGERGYTF
>TRBJ1-2|TRBV5-1|.|.
TGCGCCAGCAGCTTGGGACAGGACTACGGCTACACCTTC
CASSLGQDYGYTF
>TRBJ1-1|TRBV11-2|.|.
TGTGCCAGCAGCTTGGGGAGGGAAGCTTTCTTT
CASSLGREAFF
>TRBJ2-3|TRBV25-1|.|once
TGTGCCAGCAGTGATTCAAGAGCAGATACGCAGTATTTT
CASSDSRADTQYF
>TRBJ2-5|TRBV18|.|.
TGTGCCAGCTCTCAAGTCGGGAGAGGGGTACGAGGAGAGACCCAGTACTTC
CASSQVGRGVRGETQYF
>TRBJ1-2|TRBV5-1|.|.
TGCGCCAGCAGCCCCCCCAGGGGTTACTATGGCTACACCTTC
CASSPPRGYYGYTF
>TRBJ1-2|TRBV7-9|.|.
TGTGCCAGCAGCTTATTTATCGGACAGCCTAACTATGGCTACACCTTC
CASSLFIGQPNYGYTF